The 14 T cell receptor beta chains below all came from one sample that was sequenced in a study of cytomegalovirus exposure and HLA in healthy donors. Produced via immunoSEQ multiplex PCR; TCRdb's table is partial and in-frame only. The repertoire has 80,000 to 95,000 clones, roughly 96% of them found once; the top ten carry approximately 1.3%. The sequenced material came from PBMCs. The receptors come from a woman aged 18-29 years in good health and CMV-seronegative.

The genes are TRBV29-1 and TRBJ2-7, with 8 bases lining up with TRBD1. Germline values: CDR1 SQVTM, CDR2 ANQGSEA. J gave up 3 bases and V 4 bases, and 2 bases lay outside the gene matches. This CDR3 has 12 amino acids. The CDR3 loop is CSVGTGIYEQYF. The CDR3 DNA reads as TGCAGCGTTGGGACAGGGATCTACGAGCAGTACTTC.

The chain has TRBV27 and TRBJ2-1, with TRBD2 as a possible D gene (5 bases). With 7 bases removed from V and 0 bases from J, the gap between germline ends came to 16 bases. The germline V gene encodes CDR1 MNHEY and CDR2 SMNVEV (reference sequence). The length of the CDR3 is 16 residues. The CDR3 nucleotides are TGTGCCAGCACCCTCCGTAGGAGGAACTCCTACAATGAGCAGTTCTTC. Its translation is CASTLRRRNSYNEQFF.

The chain links TRBV30 to TRBJ1-4; D perhaps matches TRBD1 (5 bases). Germline V gene data show CDR1 as GTSNPN and CDR2 as SVGIG (reference sequence). This CDR3 is built from 13 residues. V shed 0 bases and J shed 8 bases, with 10 bases lying between them. CDR3 region: CAWSVQEREKLFF. In DNA form, the CDR3 reads TGTGCCTGGAGTGTACAGGAAAGAGAAAAACTGTTTTTT.

The chain carries TRBV5-4 and TRBJ1-1; D might be TRBD1 (6 bases). V gave up 1 base and J gave up 7 bases, with 14 bases separating them. This CDR3 region has 14 residues. CDR1 is SGHNT and CDR2 is YYREEE in the germline V gene (reference sequence). The DNA for the CDR3 is TGTGCCAGCAGCTTGCGGACCCAGGGGTTTGAAGCTTTCTTT. It translates to CASSLRTQGFEAFF.

The chain combines TRBV7-2 with TRBJ2-7; TRBD2 aligns across 10 bases. Losses at the gene ends were 5 bases for V and 6 bases for J; bases not matched to a gene: 7. Germline CDR1 and CDR2: SGHTA and FQGNSA. CDR3 length: 14 residues. The CDR3 bases are TGTGCCAGCAGCCTCCACGCTAGCGGGAGCGAGCAGTACTTC. Translation: CASSLHASGSEQYF.

This rearrangement joins TRBV6-1 to TRBJ2-5; D perhaps matches TRBD2 (5 bases). The V end was cut by 8 bases, the J end by 4 bases, with 14 bases between. The CDR3 is 13 residues long. Germline V CDR1 and CDR2: MNHNS, SASEGT. This CDR3 reads CASAFGVGETQYF. CDR3 sequence (DNA): TGTGCCAGCGCCTTCGGGGTTGGAGAGACCCAGTACTTC.

The V gene is TRBV25-1, the J gene TRBJ2-2; D is perhaps TRBD1 (7 bases). V lost 0 bases to trimming and J lost 6 bases, with 14 bases between them. The V gene's germline CDR1 is MGHDK and CDR2 SYGVNS. The CDR3 extends over 16 amino acids. CDR3 loop: CASSEYRGASSGELFF. The CDR3 coding sequence is TGTGCCAGCAGTGAATACAGGGGGGCATCGTCCGGGGAGCTGTTTTTT. The whole variable domain, remainder taken from reference TRBV25-1 and TRBJ2-2, is EADIYQTPRYLVIGTGKKITLECSQTMGHDKMYWYQQDPGMELHLIHYSYGVNSTEKGDLSSESTVSRIRTEHFPLTLESARPSHTSQYLCASSEYRGASSGELFFGEGSRLTVL.

The rearrangement links TRBV4-1 to TRBJ2-3, with TRBD1 identical over 7 bases. Germline CDR1 and CDR2: MGHRA and YSYEKL. The CDR3 sequence is 16 residues long. The ends lost 3 bases at V and 0 bases at J; junction bases unmatched: 6. The CDR3 reads CASSQGQPFSTDTQYF. DNA for the CDR3: TGCGCCAGCAGCCAGGGACAGCCGTTTAGCACAGATACGCAGTATTTT.

The chain joins TRBV11-3 to TRBJ2-3, with D possibly being TRBD2 (6 bases). Trimming removed 2 bases from V and 2 bases from J, with 11 bases in between. CDR3 length: 15 residues. Germline V gives CDR1 SGHNT, CDR2 YENEEA. The CDR3 here is CASSLTGVTTDTQYF. In DNA form, the CDR3 reads TGTGCCAGCAGCTTAACGGGAGTAACCACAGATACGCAGTATTTT.

This clone has only one observation. This chain links TRBV27 with TRBJ1-4, with TRBD1 matching 7 bases. The germline CDR1 and CDR2 sequences are MNHEY and SMNVEV (reference sequence). CDR3 length: 16 residues. The trim removed 6 bases at V and 6 bases at J, leaving 13 bases unmatched. The CDR3 DNA follows: TGTGCCAGCAGGGGAAGACAGGGAAGTGGTTATGAAAAACTGTTTTTT. It is translated as CASRGRQGSGYEKLFF.

The genes are TRBV18 and TRBJ1-5; 9 nucleotides agree with TRBD1. This CDR3 is built from 16 residues. Unmatched junction bases numbered 6, after V lost 4 bases and J lost 2 bases. Looked up from germline, CDR1 is KGHSH and CDR2 is LQKENI. In DNA, the CDR3 is TGTGCCAGCTCACGCACAGGGGGCGCGGGCAATCAGCCCCAGCATTTT. Encoded protein: CASSRTGGAGNQPQHF.

The gene calls are TRBV2 and TRBJ2-1; D uncertain. V was trimmed by 8 bases and J by 7 bases, leaving 18 bases between them. Germline CDR1 is SNHLY and CDR2 is FYNNEI. CDR3 length: 14 amino acids. CDR3 loop: CASREENPWNEQFF. In DNA, the CDR3 is TGTGCCAGCCGCGAGGAGAACCCATGGAATGAGCAGTTCTTC.

This chain joins TRBV6-6 and TRBJ1-1, with D unclear. The CDR3 is made up of 14 amino acids. Germline CDR1 and CDR2: MNHNY and SVGAGI (reference sequence). The ends were cut back, 0 bases at V and 0 bases at J, with 5 bases in the middle. This CDR3 is CASSYSEMNTEAFF. CDR3 coding DNA: TGTGCCAGCAGTTACTCGGAGATGAACACTGAAGCTTTCTTT.

This clone was observed once. This chain uses TRBV6-4 with TRBJ2-1; D is unresolved. This CDR3 comprises 13 residues. The germline CDR1 and CDR2 sequences are MRHNA and SNTAGT. The V end lost 3 bases, the J end lost 4 bases, and 7 bases lay between the germline ends. CDR3: CASSDIGYNEQFF. In DNA form, the CDR3 reads TGTGCCAGCAGTGATATCGGGTACAATGAGCAGTTCTTC.